Here is one T cell receptor beta chain with its context. Its target is unknown. The sample is drawn from a study of shared clonotypes between healthy human individuals. For the study at large: Researchers assigned three CD4 naive, three CD4 memory, two CD8 naive and one CD8 memory plate to each donor. Findings and caveats of the study: Specimens sampled were limited to blood, with tissue repertoires likely differing.

The data were produced by immunoSEQ multiplex PCR, yet TCRdb's version contains in-frame clones alone and is incomplete. The sample carries a few hundred thousand clones, roughly 97% recorded once. CD45RA-negative memory and CD45RA+ naive subsets were split from the CD4+ cells. This sequence originates from a woman younger than 45 in good health. The sample consisted of naive CD4+ T cells sorted from blood. Subset indicated: CD45RA+ positively selected.

CDR3 DNA: TGCGCCAGCAGCATTCCGGGACTAGCGGGAGGTCTCTCCTACAATGAGCAGTTCTTC. Translation: CASSIPGLAGGLSYNEQFF. The chain combines TRBV5-1 with TRBJ2-1, with 15 bases lining up with TRBD2. Germline CDR1 is SGHRS and CDR2 is YFSETQ. With V trimmed by 4 bases and J by 0 bases, 8 bases remained unmatched. The CDR3 sequence is 19 residues long.